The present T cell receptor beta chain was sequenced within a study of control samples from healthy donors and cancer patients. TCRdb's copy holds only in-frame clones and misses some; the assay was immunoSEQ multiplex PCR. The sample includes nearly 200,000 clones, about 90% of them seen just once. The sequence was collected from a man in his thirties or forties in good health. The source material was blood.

As DNA, the CDR3 is TGTGCCAGCAGCTGGGCAGGGACTGGCTACACCTTC. The encoded protein is CASSWAGTGYTF. The rearrangement links TRBV7-9 to TRBJ1-2; TRBD1 is a possible D gene (5 bases). CDR1 SEHNR and CDR2 FQNEAQ come from the germline V gene (reference sequence). This CDR3 region has 12 residues. V dropped 4 bases and J dropped 7 bases, with 10 bases sitting between them.